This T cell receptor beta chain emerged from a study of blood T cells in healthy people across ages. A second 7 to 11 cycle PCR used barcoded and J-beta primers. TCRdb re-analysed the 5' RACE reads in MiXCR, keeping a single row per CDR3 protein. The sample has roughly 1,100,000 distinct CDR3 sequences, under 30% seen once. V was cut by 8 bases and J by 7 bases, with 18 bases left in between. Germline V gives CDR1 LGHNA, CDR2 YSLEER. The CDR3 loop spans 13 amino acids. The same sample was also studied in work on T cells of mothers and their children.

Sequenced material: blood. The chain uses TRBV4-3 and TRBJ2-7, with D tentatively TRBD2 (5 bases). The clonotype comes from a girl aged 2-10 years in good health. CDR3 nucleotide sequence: TGCGCCAGCGGAGCGGCCGGGAATGAAGAGCAGTACTTC. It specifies CASGAAGNEEQYF.